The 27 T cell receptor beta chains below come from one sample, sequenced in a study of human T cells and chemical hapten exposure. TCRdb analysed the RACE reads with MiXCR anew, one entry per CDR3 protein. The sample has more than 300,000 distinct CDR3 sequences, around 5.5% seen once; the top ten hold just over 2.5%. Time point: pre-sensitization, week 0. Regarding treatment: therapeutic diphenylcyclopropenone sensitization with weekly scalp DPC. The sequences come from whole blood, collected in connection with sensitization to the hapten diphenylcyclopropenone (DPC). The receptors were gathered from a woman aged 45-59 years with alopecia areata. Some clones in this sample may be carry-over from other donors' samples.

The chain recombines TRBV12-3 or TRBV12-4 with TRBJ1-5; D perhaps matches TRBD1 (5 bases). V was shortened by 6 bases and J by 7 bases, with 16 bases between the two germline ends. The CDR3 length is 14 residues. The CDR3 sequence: CASSPWGKRQPQHF. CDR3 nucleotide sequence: TGTGCCAGCAGCCCCTGGGGGAAGAGGCAGCCCCAGCATTTT.

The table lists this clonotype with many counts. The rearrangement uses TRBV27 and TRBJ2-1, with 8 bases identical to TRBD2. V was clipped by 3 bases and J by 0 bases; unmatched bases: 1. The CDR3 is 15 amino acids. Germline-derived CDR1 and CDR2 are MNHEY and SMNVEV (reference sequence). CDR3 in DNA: TGTGCCAGCAGTTTTAGCGGGGCCTCCTACAATGAGCAGTTCTTC. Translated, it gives CASSFSGASYNEQFF.

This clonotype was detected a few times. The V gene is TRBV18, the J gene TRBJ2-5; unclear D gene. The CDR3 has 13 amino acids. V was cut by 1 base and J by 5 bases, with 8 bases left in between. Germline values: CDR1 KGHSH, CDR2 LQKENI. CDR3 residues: CASSPRLGETQYF. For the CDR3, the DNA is TGTGCCAGCTCACCACGGCTAGGGGAGACCCAGTACTTC.

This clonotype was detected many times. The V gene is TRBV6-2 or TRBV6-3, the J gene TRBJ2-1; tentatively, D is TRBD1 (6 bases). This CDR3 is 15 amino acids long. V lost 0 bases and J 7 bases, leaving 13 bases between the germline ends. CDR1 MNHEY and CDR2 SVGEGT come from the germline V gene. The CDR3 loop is CASSYSGTPGNEQFF. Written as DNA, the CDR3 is TGTGCCAGCAGTTACTCAGGGACACCAGGGAATGAGCAGTTCTTC.

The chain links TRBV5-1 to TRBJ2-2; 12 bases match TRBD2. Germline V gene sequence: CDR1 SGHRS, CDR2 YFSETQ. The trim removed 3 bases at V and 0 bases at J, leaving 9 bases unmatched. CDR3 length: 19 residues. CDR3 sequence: CASSSQITSGRPNTGELFF. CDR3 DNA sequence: TGCGCCAGCAGCTCGCAAATAACTAGCGGGAGGCCGAACACCGGGGAGCTGTTTTTT. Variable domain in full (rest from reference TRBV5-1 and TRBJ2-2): KAGVTQTPRYLIKTRGQQVTLSCSPISGHRSVSWYQQTPGQGLQFLFEYFSETQRNKGNFPGRFSGRQFSNSRSEMNVSTLELGDSALYLCASSSQITSGRPNTGELFFGEGSRLTVL.

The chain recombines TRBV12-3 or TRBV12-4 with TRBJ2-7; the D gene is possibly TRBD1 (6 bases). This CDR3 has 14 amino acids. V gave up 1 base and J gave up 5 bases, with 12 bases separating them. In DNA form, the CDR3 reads TGTGCCAGCAGTTTAGGGACAGTGTTTGACGAGCAGTACTTC. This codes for CASSLGTVFDEQYF.

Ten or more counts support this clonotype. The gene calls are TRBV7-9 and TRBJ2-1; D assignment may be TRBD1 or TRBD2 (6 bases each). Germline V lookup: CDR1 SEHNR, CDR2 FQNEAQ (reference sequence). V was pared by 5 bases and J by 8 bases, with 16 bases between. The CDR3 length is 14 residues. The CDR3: CASSRRDGGHEQFF. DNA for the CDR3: TGTGCCAGCAGCCGTCGGGACGGGGGCCATGAGCAGTTCTTC.

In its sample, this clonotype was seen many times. Here the CDR3 reads CASSLEGGTTYEQYF. The CDR3 DNA reads TGCGCCAGCAGCTTGGAAGGAGGGACGACCTACGAGCAGTACTTC. The chain joins TRBV5-1 to TRBJ2-7; possible D gene TRBD2, 6 bases. Trimming shortened V by 0 bases and J by 2 bases, and 12 bases separated the two germline ends. Germline loops: CDR1 SGHRS, CDR2 YFSETQ. The CDR3 spans 15 residues.

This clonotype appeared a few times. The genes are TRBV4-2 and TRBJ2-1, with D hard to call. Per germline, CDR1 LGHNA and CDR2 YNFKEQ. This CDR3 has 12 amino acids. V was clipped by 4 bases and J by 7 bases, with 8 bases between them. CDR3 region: CASSPPENEQFF. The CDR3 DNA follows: TGTGCCAGCAGCCCCCCTGAGAATGAGCAGTTCTTC.

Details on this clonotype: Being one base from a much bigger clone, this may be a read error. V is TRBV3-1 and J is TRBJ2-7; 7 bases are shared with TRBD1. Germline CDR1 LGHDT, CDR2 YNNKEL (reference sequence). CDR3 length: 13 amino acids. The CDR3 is CVSSQGPTGLQYF. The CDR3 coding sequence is TGTGTCAGCAGCCAAGGACCGACAGGGTTGCAGTACTTC.

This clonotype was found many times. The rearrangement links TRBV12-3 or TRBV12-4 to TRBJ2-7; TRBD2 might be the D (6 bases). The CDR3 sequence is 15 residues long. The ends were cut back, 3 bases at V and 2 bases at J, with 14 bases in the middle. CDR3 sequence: CASSFSPGLTYEQYF. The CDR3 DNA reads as TGTGCCAGCAGTTTTTCCCCGGGACTTACCTACGAGCAGTACTTC.

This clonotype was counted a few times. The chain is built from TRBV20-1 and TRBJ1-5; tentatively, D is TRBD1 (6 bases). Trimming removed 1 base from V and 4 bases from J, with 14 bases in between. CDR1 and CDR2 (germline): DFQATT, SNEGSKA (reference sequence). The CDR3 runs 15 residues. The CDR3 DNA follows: TGCAGTGCTAGAGTGCAGGGGCTGCTGAATCAGCCCCAGCATTTT. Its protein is CSARVQGLLNQPQHF.

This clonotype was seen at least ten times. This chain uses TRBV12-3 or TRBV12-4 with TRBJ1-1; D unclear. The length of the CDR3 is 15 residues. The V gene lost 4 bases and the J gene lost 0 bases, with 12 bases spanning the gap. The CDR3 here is CASSSALTVNTEAFF. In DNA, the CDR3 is TGTGCCAGCAGTTCGGCACTTACAGTGAACACTGAAGCTTTCTTT.

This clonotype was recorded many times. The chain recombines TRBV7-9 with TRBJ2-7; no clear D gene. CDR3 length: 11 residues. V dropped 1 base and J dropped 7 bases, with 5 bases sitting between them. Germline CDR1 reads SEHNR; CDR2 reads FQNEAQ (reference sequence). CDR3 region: CASSLDWEQYF. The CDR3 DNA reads TGTGCCAGCAGCTTAGACTGGGAGCAGTACTTC.

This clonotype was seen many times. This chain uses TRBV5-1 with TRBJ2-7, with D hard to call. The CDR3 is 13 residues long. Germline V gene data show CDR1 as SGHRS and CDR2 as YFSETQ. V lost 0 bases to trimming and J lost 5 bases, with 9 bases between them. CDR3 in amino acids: CASSLGTGHEQYF. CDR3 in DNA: TGCGCCAGCAGCTTGGGGACCGGGCACGAGCAGTACTTC.

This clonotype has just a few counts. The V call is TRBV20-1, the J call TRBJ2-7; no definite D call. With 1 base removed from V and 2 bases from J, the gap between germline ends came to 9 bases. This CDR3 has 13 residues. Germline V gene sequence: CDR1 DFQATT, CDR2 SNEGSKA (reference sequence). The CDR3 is CSARVGRTYEQYF. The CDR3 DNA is TGCAGTGCTAGAGTAGGCAGAACCTACGAGCAGTACTTC.

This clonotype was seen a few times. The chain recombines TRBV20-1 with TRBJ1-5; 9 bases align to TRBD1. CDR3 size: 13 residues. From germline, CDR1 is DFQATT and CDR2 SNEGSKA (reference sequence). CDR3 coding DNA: TGCAGCGCCTCACAGGGGGCGGATCAGCCCCAGCATTTT. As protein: CSASQGADQPQHF.

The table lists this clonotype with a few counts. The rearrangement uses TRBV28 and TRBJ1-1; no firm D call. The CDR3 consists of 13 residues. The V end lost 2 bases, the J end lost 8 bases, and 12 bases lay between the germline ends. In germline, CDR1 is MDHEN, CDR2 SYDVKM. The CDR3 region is CASSLEVLPEAFF. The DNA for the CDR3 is TGTGCCAGCAGTTTAGAGGTGTTACCCGAAGCTTTCTTT.

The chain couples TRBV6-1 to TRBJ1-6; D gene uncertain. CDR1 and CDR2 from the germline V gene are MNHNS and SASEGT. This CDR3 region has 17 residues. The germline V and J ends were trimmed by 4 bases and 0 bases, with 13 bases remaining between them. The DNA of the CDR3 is TGTGCCAGCAGTGCCCCAGCGGGAAGCTCCTATAATTCACCCCTCCACTTT. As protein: CASSAPAGSSYNSPLHF.

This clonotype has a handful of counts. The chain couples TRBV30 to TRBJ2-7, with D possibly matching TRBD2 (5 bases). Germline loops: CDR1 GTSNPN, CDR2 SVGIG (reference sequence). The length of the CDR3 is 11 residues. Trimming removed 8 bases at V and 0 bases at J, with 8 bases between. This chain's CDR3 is CAQGSSYEQYF. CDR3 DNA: TGTGCCCAAGGGAGCTCCTACGAGCAGTACTTC.

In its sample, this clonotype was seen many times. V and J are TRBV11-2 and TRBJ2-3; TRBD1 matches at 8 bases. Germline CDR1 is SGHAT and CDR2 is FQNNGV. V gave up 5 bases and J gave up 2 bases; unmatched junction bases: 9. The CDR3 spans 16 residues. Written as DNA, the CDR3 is TGTGCCAGCAGCCGAGGACAGGGCCCGACCACAGATACGCAGTATTTT. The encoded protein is CASSRGQGPTTDTQYF.

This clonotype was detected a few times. CDR3 nucleotides: TGTGCCAGCAGCCAAGGACAGTTTAACCTGAGCTCCTATAATTCACCCCTCCACTTT. It encodes CASSQGQFNLSSYNSPLHF. V and J are TRBV4-2 and TRBJ1-6, with D possibly TRBD1 on 5 matching bases. The CDR3 length is 19 residues. Germline V lookup: CDR1 LGHNA, CDR2 YNFKEQ. V lost 1 base, J lost 0 bases, and 16 bases lay in between.

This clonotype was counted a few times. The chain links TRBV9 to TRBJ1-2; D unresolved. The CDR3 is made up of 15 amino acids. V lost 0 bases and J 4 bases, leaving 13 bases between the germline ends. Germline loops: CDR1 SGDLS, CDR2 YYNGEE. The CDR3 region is CASSVGLVSRYGYTF. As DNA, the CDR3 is TGTGCCAGCAGCGTAGGGTTAGTGTCGCGCTATGGCTACACCTTC. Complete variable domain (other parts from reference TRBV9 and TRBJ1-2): DSGVTQTPKHLITATGQRVTLRCSPRSGDLSVYWYQQSLDQGLQFLIQYYNGEERAKGNILERFSAQQFPDLHSELNLSSLELGDSALYFCASSVGLVSRYGYTFGSGTRLTVV.

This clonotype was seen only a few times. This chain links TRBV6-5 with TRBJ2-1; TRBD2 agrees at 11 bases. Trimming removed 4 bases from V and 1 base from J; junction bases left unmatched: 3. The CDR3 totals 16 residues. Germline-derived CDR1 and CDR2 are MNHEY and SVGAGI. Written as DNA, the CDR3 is TGTGCCAGCAGTTGGATAGCGGGGGGGTCCTACAATGAGCAGTTCTTC. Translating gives CASSWIAGGSYNEQFF.

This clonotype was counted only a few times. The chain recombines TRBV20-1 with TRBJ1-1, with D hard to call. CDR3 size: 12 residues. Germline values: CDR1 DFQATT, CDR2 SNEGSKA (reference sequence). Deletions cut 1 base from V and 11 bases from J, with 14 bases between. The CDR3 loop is CSARGSRVMAFF. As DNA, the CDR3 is TGCAGTGCTAGAGGGTCGAGAGTGATGGCTTTCTTT.

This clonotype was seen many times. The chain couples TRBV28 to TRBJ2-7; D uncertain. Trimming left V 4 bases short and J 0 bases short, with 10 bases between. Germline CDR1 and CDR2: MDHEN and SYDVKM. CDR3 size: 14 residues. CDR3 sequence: CASSSRRSSYEQYF. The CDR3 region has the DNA TGTGCCAGCAGTTCTAGACGGAGCTCCTACGAGCAGTACTTC.

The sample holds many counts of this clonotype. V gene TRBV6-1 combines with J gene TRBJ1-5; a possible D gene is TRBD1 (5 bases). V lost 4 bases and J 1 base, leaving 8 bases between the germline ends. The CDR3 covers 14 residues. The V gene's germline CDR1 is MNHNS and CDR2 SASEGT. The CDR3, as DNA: TGTGCCAGCAGTGTCCGGGACAGCAATCAGCCCCAGCATTTT. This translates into CASSVRDSNQPQHF.